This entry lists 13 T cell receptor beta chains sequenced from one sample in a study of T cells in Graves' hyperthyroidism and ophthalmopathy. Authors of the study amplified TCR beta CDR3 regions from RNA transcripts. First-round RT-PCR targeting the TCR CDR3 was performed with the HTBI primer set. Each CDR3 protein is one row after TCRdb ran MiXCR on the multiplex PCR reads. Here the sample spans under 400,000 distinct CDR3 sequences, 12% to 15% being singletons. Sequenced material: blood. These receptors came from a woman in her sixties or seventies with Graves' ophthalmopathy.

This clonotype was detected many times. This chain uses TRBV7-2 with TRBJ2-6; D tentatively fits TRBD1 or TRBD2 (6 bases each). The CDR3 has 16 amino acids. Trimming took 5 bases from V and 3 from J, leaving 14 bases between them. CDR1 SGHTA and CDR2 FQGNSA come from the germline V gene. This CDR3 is CASSLGGSVGANVLTF. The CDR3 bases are TGTGCCAGCAGCCTAGGGGGGAGTGTTGGGGCCAACGTCCTGACTTTC.

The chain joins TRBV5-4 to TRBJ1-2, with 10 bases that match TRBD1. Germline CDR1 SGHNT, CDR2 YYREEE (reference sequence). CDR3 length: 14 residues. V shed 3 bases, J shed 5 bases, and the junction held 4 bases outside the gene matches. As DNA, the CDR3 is TGTGCCAGCAGCTCCGGGACAGGGGAGTATGGCTACACCTTC. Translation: CASSSGTGEYGYTF.

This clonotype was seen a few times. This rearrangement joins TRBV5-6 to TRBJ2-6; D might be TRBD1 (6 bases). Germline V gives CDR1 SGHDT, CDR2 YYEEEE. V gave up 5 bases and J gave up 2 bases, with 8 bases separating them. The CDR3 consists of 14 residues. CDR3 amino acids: CASSPGAGANVLTF. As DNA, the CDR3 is TGTGCCAGCAGTCCAGGGGCTGGGGCCAACGTCCTGACTTTC.

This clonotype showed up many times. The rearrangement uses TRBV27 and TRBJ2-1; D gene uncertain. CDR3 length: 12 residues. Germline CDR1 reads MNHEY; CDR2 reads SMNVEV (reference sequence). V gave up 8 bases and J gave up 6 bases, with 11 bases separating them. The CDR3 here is CASLGPSNEQFF. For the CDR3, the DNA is TGTGCCAGCCTAGGACCTAGCAATGAGCAGTTCTTC.

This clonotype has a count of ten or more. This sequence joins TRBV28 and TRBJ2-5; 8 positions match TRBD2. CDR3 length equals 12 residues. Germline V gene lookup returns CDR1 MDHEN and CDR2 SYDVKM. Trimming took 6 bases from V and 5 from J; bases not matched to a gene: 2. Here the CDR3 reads CASRRGVETQYF. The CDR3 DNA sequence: TGTGCCAGCAGGCGGGGGGTGGAGACCCAGTACTTC.

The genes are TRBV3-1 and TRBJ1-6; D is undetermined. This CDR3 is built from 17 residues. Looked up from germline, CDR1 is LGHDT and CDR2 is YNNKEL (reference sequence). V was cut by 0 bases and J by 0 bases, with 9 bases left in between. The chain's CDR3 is CASSQDLGSSYNSPLHF. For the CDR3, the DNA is TGTGCCAGCAGCCAAGATCTCGGGAGCTCCTATAATTCACCCCTCCACTTT.

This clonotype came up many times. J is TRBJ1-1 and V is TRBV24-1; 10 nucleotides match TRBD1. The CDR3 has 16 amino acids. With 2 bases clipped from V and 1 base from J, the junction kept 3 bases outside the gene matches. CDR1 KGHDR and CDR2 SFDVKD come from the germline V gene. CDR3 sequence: CATSDSRDRGNTEAFF. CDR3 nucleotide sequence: TGTGCCACCAGTGATTCCAGGGACAGGGGGAACACTGAAGCTTTCTTT.

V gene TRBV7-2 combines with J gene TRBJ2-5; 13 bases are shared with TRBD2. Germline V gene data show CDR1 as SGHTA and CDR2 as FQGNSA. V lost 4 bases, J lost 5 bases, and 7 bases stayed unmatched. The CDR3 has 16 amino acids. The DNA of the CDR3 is TGTGCCAGCAGCTCTGGACTAGCGGGAGAGGGGGAGACCCAGTACTTC. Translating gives CASSSGLAGEGETQYF. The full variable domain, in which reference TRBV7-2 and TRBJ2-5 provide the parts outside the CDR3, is GAGVSQSPSNKVTEKGKDVELRCDPISGHTALYWYRQSLGQGLEFLIYFQGNSAPDKSGLPSDRFSAERTGGSVSTLTIQRTQQEDSAVYLCASSSGLAGEGETQYFGPGTRLLVL.

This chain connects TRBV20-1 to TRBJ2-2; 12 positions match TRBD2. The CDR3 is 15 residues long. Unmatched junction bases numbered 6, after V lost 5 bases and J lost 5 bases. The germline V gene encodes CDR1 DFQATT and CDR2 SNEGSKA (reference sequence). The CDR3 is CSASSTSGRTGELFF. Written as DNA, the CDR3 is TGCAGTGCTTCCTCGACTAGCGGGAGAACCGGGGAGCTGTTTTTT.

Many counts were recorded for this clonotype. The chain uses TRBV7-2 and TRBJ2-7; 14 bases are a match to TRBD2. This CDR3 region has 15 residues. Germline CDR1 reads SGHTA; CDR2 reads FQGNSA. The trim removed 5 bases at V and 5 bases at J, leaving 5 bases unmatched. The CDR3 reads CASSKKTSGRDEQYF. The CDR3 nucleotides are TGTGCCAGCAGCAAAAAGACTAGCGGGAGGGACGAGCAGTACTTC.

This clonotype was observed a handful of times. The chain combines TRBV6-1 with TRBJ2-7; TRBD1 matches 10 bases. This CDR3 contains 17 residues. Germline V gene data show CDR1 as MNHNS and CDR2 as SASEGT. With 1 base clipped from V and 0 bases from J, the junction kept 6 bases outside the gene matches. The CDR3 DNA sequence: TGTGCCAGCAGTGAAGGCCTGGGACAGGGGTTCTCCTACGAGCAGTACTTC. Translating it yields CASSEGLGQGFSYEQYF.

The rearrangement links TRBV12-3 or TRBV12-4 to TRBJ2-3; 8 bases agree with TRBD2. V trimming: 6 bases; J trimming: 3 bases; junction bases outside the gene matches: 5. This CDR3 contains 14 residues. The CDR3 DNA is TGTGCCAGCAGCGCCGGGACTAGGACAGATACGCAGTATTTT. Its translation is CASSAGTRTDTQYF.

The CDR3 is CASSLAALAGRSYNEQFF. The CDR3, as DNA: TGTGCCAGCAGCTTAGCGGCACTAGCGGGGAGGTCCTACAATGAGCAGTTCTTC. The chain employs TRBV7-9 and TRBJ2-1; the match to TRBD2 covers 10 bases. Germline CDR1 SEHNR, CDR2 FQNEAQ (reference sequence). The CDR3 sequence is 18 residues long. The V gene end was trimmed by 0 bases and the J gene end by 1 base; junction bases not matched to a gene: 6.